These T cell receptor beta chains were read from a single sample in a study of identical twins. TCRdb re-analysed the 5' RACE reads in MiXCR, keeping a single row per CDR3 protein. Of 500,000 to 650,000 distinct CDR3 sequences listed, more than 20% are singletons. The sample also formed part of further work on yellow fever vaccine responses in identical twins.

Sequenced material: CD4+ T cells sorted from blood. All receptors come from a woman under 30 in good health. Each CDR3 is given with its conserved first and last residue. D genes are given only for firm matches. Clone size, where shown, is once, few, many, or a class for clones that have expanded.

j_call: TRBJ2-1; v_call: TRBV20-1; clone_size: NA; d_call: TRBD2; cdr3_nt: TGCAGTGCTACTAGCGGGGGGGCATATGAGCAGTTCTTC; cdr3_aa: CSATSGGAYEQFF
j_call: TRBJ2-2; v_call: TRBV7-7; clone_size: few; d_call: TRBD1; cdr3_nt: TGTGCCAGCAGCTTAGCCCCCGGGACAGAGAACACCGGGGAGCTGTTTTTT; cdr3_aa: CASSLAPGTENTGELFF
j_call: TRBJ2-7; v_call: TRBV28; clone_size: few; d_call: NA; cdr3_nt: TGTGCCAGCAGTCCCCCTACAGGGAAATACGAGCAGTACTTC; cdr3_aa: CASSPPTGKYEQYF
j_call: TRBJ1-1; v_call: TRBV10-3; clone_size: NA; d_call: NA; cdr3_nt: TGTGCCATCAGTGAGCGGACAGTGAACACTGAAGCTTTCTTT; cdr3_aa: CAISERTVNTEAFF
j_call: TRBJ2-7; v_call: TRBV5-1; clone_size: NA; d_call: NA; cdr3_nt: TGCGCCAGCAGCTCGTCCGGGACTCTATTCTTC; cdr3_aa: CASSSSGTLFF
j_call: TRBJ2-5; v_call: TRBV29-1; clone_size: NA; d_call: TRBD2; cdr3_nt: TGCAGCGTCCGCAGGGTAGCGGGACAAGAGACCCAGTACTTC; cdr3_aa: CSVRRVAGQETQYF
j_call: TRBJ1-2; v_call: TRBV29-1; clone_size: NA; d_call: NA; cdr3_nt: TGCAGCGTTGAAACTACGGGGCTCTATGGCTACACCTTC; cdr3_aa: CSVETTGLYGYTF
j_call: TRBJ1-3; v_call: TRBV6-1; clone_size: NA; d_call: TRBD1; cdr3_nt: TGTGCCAGCACCCAGGGGGGTACCGCTGGAAACACCATATATTTT; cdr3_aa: CASTQGGTAGNTIYF
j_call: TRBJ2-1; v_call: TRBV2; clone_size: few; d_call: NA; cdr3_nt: TGTGCCAGCAAGACAGAGTACAATGAGCAGTTCTTC; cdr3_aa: CASKTEYNEQFF
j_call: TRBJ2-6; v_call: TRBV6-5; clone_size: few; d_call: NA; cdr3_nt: TGTGCCAGCAGTTACTCCATATCTGGGGCCAACGTCCTGACTTTC; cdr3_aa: CASSYSISGANVLTF
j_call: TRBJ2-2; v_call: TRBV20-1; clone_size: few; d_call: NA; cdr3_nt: TGCAGTGCTACTACAGGGAGCTTTAACACCGGGGAGCTGTTTTTT; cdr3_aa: CSATTGSFNTGELFF
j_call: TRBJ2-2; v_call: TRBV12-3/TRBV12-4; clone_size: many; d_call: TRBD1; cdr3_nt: TGTGCCAGCAGGCCTGGACAGGGGCACGGGGAGCTGTTTTTT; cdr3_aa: CASRPGQGHGELFF
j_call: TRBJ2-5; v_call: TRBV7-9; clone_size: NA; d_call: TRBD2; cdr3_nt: TGTGCCAGCAGCTTAGGGGATGGGACTACCACCTTTGAGACCCAGTACTTC; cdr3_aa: CASSLGDGTTTFETQYF
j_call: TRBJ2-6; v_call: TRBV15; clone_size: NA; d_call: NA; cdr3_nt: TGTGCCACCAGCAGAGATATGACCTCTGGGGCCAACGTCCTGACTTTC; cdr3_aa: CATSRDMTSGANVLTF
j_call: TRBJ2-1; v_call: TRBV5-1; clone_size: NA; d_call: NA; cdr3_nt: TGCGCCAGCAGCCATTCGAGGAAACCGAATTACAATGAGCAGTTCTTC; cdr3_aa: CASSHSRKPNYNEQFF
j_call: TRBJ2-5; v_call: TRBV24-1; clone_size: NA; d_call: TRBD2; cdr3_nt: TGTGCCACTGGGGGGGGGACTAGCGGGTTCCAAGAGACCCAGTACTTC; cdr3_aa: CATGGGTSGFQETQYF
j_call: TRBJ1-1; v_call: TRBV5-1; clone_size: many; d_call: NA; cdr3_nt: TGCGCCAGCAGCTTGGTTCGGGGGCAGACTGAAGCTTTCTTT; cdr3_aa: CASSLVRGQTEAFF
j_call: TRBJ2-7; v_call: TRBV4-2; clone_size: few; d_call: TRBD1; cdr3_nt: TGTGCCGCCGGACAGGGGGCCTACGAGCAGTACTTC; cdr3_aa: CAAGQGAYEQYF
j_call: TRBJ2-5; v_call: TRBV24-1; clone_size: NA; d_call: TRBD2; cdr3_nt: TGTGCCACCAGTTGGGGGACTAGCGGGGGCCAAGAGACCCAGTACTTC; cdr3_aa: CATSWGTSGGQETQYF
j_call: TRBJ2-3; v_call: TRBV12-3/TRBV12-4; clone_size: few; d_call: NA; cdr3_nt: TGTGCCAGCAGTTTAGTTGCCCCAGATACGCAGTATTTT; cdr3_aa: CASSLVAPDTQYF
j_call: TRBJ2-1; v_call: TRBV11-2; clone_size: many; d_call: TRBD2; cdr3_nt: TGTGCCAGCAGCCCTGATCTAGCGGGTGCCGGGTCGGGGCAGTTCTTC; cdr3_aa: CASSPDLAGAGSGQFF
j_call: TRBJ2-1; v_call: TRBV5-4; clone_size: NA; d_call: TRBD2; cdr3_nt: TGTGCCAGCAGCTTTTGGAGAGCGGGGTCCAATGAGCAGTTCTTC; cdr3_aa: CASSFWRAGSNEQFF
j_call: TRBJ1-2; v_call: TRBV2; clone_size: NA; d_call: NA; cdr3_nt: TGTGCCAGCATTCTTTTTAGGAAAACTAACTATGGCTACACCTTC; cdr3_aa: CASILFRKTNYGYTF
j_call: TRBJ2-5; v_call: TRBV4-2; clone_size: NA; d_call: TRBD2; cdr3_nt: TGTGCCAGCAGCCCGTGGGTCTCAGGGGGACTAGCGGGCCAAGAGACCCAGTACTTC; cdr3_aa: CASSPWVSGGLAGQETQYF